The T cell receptor beta chain under discussion was sequenced for a study of T-cell memory formation after mild COVID-19. Across the study: The two donors had largely donor-specific TCR clusters.

Using its own MiXCR run on the 5' RACE reads, TCRdb lists one record per CDR3 protein. The sample lists over 300,000 distinct CDR3 sequences; 20% to 25% were seen once. This CDR3 has 13 residues. V lost 4 bases, J lost 7 bases, and 5 bases stayed unmatched. The V gene's germline CDR1 is LNHNV and CDR2 YYDKDF (reference sequence). Findings and caveats of the study: A balance of CD4 and CD8 characterized clones contracting day 15 to 85, whereas later expanders leaned CD4+. Mostly located in CM and EM were contracting CD4+ clones, with contracting CD8+ clones located in EMRA.

This clonotype was counted only a few times. Its cognate antigen is unknown. The source is a man between 18 and 29 years old who had mild COVID-19 (a few samples of this study predate the infection). Cell type and time point are not known. Sequencing input: PBMCs or a T cell subset sorted from them (not recorded which). The rearrangement uses TRBV15 and TRBJ1-2; 8 bases align to TRBD1. The CDR3 here is CATSTGTGLGYTF. The DNA of the CDR3 is TGTGCCACCAGCACCGGGACAGGCCTTGGCTACACCTTC. Drawing the rest from reference TRBV15 and TRBJ1-2, the complete variable domain is DAMVIQNPRYQVTQFGKPVTLSCSQTLNHNVMYWYQQKSSQAPKLLFHYYDKDFNNEADTPDNFQSRRPNTSFCFLDIRSPGLGDTAMYLCATSTGTGLGYTFGSGTRLTVV.